This T cell receptor (beta chain) comes out of a study of blood T cell repertoires in COVID-19. Study summary: COVID-19 samples, acute and convalescent, were from the United States, Italy and Spain. T cells, B-cell-depleted T cells, or PBMCs supplied cDNA or gDNA.

In Seattle, patients joined the study during active infection and were tracked longitudinally. In the original processing: How many nucleated cells were present was estimated from reference gene primer amplification. Profiled with immunoSEQ multiplex PCR; TCRdb holds only in-frame clones, not every one. The V and J calls and clone size come from that table; D and trimming were worked out from the DNA. The sample records some 390,000 clones, roughly 86% being singletons. The TCR sequence derives from an older woman with COVID-19, enrolled during active disease. What was sequenced was peripheral blood.

The CDR3 here is CASSFRRGQRGDYQPQHF. DNA of the CDR3: TGTGCCAGCAGCTTCCGGCGGGGACAGAGGGGGGATTATCAGCCCCAGCATTTT. The chain combines TRBV5-6 with TRBJ1-5, with TRBD1 identical over 7 bases. Germline V lookup: CDR1 SGHDT, CDR2 YYEEEE. V was clipped by 2 bases and J by 5 bases; unmatched bases: 16. The CDR3 length is 18 residues.